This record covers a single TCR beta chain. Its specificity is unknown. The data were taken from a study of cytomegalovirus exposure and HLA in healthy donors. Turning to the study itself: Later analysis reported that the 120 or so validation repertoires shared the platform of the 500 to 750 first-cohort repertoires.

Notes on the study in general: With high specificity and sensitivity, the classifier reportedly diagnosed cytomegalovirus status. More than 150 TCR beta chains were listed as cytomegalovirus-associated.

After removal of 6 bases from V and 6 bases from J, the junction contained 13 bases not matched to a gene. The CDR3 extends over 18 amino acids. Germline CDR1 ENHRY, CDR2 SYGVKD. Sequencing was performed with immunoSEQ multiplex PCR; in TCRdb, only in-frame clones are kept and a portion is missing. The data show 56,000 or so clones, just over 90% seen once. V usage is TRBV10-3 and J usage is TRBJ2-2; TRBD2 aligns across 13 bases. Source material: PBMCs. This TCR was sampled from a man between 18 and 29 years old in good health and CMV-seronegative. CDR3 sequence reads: CAIRKGPLAGGESGELFF. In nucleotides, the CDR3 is TGTGCCATCAGAAAGGGGCCACTAGCGGGAGGGGAATCCGGGGAGCTGTTTTTT.